A selection of T cell receptor beta chains follows, all from one sample in a study of vaccination effects on CD4 cells after COVID-19. Only in-frame clones appear in the TCRdb table, and some are missing; sequencing was by immunoSEQ multiplex PCR. The repertoire holds about 72,000 clones, with around 81% as singletons. The antigens of these receptors remain unknown. The sequences come from CD4+ T cells from PBMCs cultured with HCoV-229E spike peptides, collected after COVID-19 vaccination. These receptor sequences come from a human donor who received a COVID-19 vaccine. CDR3s include the opening cysteine and the closing phenylalanine or tryptophan. Each record gives: D gene, J gene, V gene, clone size, CDR3 DNA, CDR3 protein. D genes are given only for firm matches. Size is omitted from some rows. Given values are once, few, many or a class for expanded clones.

D: -
J: TRBJ2-3
V: TRBV7-2
size: -
DNA: TGTGCCAGCAGCTTGTCCAGGGGAAGCACAGATACGCAGTATTTT
CDR3: CASSLSRGSTDTQYF

D: TRBD2
J: TRBJ2-1
V: TRBV7-7
size: -
DNA: TGTGCCAGCAGCTTAGGCGTTAGTAGCGGGATCGAGAATGAGCAGTTCTTC
CDR3: CASSLGVSSGIENEQFF

D: -
J: TRBJ1-3
V: TRBV5-1
size: once
DNA: TGCGCCAGCAGCTTGGGGGTCAGCATAAACACCATATATTTT
CDR3: CASSLGVSINTIYF

D: -
J: TRBJ2-4
V: TRBV21-1
size: -
DNA: TGTGCCAGCAGCAAAGAGGGTGGGACAGGGGAGACCATTCAGTACTTC
CDR3: CASSKEGGTGETIQYF

D: -
J: TRBJ1-2
V: TRBV5-1
size: -
DNA: TGCGCCAGCAGCTTGACGCTACAGGGTTCTGGCTACACCTTC
CDR3: CASSLTLQGSGYTF

D: -
J: TRBJ2-5
V: TRBV6-5
size: -
DNA: TGTGCCAGCAGTCGGGGGCCGCAAGAGACCCAGTACTTC
CDR3: CASSRGPQETQYF

D: TRBD2
J: TRBJ2-2
V: TRBV9
size: -
DNA: TGTGCCAGCAGCGCACTAGCGGGGGGGGTCACCGGGGAGCTGTTTTTT
CDR3: CASSALAGGVTGELFF

D: -
J: TRBJ1-6
V: TRBV28
size: -
DNA: TGTGCCAGCAGTTTCCCCGACACATTTTCACCCCTCCACTTT
CDR3: CASSFPDTFSPLHF

D: -
J: TRBJ1-5
V: TRBV9
size: -
DNA: TGTGCCAGCAGCGCGGGGGACCTTAGGGGCAATCAGCCCCAGCATTTT
CDR3: CASSAGDLRGNQPQHF

D: -
J: TRBJ2-4
V: TRBV14
size: -
DNA: TGTGCCAGCGGCCAAGCCGGAAGTCCAAACATTCAGTACTTC
CDR3: CASGQAGSPNIQYF

D: -
J: TRBJ1-2
V: TRBV7-2
size: -
DNA: TGTGCCAGCAGCCACTCCTACTATGGCTACACCTTC
CDR3: CASSHSYYGYTF

D: TRBD2
J: TRBJ2-3
V: TRBV19
size: -
DNA: TGTGCCAGTAGGGAGACGGGAGGTATCACAGATACGCAGTATTTT
CDR3: CASRETGGITDTQYF

D: -
J: TRBJ1-6
V: TRBV2
size: -
DNA: TGTGCCAGCAGTGGAGGCGGCGGGGTGTATAATTCACCCCTCCACTTT
CDR3: CASSGGGGVYNSPLHF

D: -
J: TRBJ1-5
V: TRBV6-1
size: -
DNA: TGTGCCAGCAGTGAAGTGGGCGGTGAGTTTCAGCCCCAGCATTTT
CDR3: CASSEVGGEFQPQHF

D: -
J: TRBJ2-5
V: TRBV28
size: -
DNA: TGTGCCAGCAGTTTTACCCGTGTGTCTACCATGGAGACCCAGTACTTC
CDR3: CASSFTRVSTMETQYF

D: TRBD1
J: TRBJ1-2
V: TRBV6-5
size: -
DNA: TGTGCCAGCAGTACGACGGGACAGCCGAGTCCCTACACCTTC
CDR3: CASSTTGQPSPYTF

D: -
J: TRBJ2-4
V: TRBV5-1
size: -
DNA: TGCGCCAGCAGCCCCACCCCGGACATCGTTGTGGACATTCAGTACTTC
CDR3: CASSPTPDIVVDIQYF

D: TRBD1
J: TRBJ2-5
V: TRBV2
size: -
DNA: TGTGCCAGCAGTTTGGACAGGGTAGAGGAGACCCAGTACTTC
CDR3: CASSLDRVEETQYF

D: -
J: TRBJ2-3
V: TRBV5-4
size: -
DNA: TGTGCCTCCGGTGGAAAAAGCACAGATACGCAGTATTTT
CDR3: CASGGKSTDTQYF

D: TRBD1
J: TRBJ1-2
V: TRBV5-4
size: -
DNA: TGTGCCAGCAGCTGGGACAGGAACAACTATGGCTACACCTTC
CDR3: CASSWDRNNYGYTF

D: -
J: TRBJ2-4
V: TRBV4-3
size: -
DNA: TGCGCCAGCAGCCAAACAGGGCGATCGGACATTCAGTACTTC
CDR3: CASSQTGRSDIQYF

D: -
J: TRBJ2-5
V: TRBV18
size: once
DNA: TGTGCCAGCTCCCTAGGACTTGAAGAGACCCAGTACTTC
CDR3: CASSLGLEETQYF

D: -
J: TRBJ1-4
V: TRBV6-1
size: -
DNA: TGTGCCAGCAGTGAAGCGCCACAGGGAGGGGAAAAACTGTTTTTT
CDR3: CASSEAPQGGEKLFF

D: TRBD2
J: TRBJ2-1
V: TRBV11-1
size: -
DNA: TGTGCCAGCAGCCCGCGACTAGCGGTTGGGGAGCAGTTCTTC
CDR3: CASSPRLAVGEQFF

D: -
J: TRBJ2-1
V: TRBV6-5
size: -
DNA: TGTGCCAGCAGTTTCACCAGGGACAATGAGCAGTTCTTC
CDR3: CASSFTRDNEQFF

D: -
J: TRBJ2-1
V: TRBV4-3
size: -
DNA: TGCGCCAGCAGCCAAGATGCGAAGGGATACAATGAGCAGTTCTTC
CDR3: CASSQDAKGYNEQFF

D: -
J: TRBJ1-6
V: TRBV7-3
size: -
DNA: TGTGCCAGCAGCCTAGAGAGTTCACCCCTCCACTTT
CDR3: CASSLESSPLHF

D: -
J: TRBJ2-3
V: TRBV5-1
size: -
DNA: TGCGCCAGCAGCCCAGTAGGGGCCACAGATACGCAGTATTTT
CDR3: CASSPVGATDTQYF

D: TRBD1
J: TRBJ2-2
V: TRBV6-5
size: -
DNA: TGTGCCAGCAACCCGGGACAGGGGTCCGGGGAGCTGTTTTTT
CDR3: CASNPGQGSGELFF

D: -
J: TRBJ1-3
V: TRBV7-9
size: -
DNA: TGTGCCAGCAGCCCACAGAGCTCTGGAAACACCATATATTTT
CDR3: CASSPQSSGNTIYF

D: -
J: TRBJ1-1
V: TRBV6-2/TRBV6-3
size: -
DNA: TGTGCCAGCAGTTACTCGATCGGGGGCCGAACTGAAGCTTTCTTT
CDR3: CASSYSIGGRTEAFF

D: -
J: TRBJ1-5
V: TRBV24-1
size: -
DNA: TGTGCCACCAGCGGGACACAGGGAAGCAATCAGCCCCAGCATTTT
CDR3: CATSGTQGSNQPQHF

D: TRBD2
J: TRBJ2-3
V: TRBV5-4
size: -
DNA: TGTGCCAGCAGCTTGGAGGGGACTAGAGCCGCAGATACGCAGTATTTT
CDR3: CASSLEGTRAADTQYF

D: TRBD2
J: TRBJ2-5
V: TRBV7-2
size: -
DNA: TGTGCCAGCAGCACCCGGACTAGCGGGGGGCTAGAGACCCAGTACTTC
CDR3: CASSTRTSGGLETQYF

D: -
J: TRBJ2-2
V: TRBV4-3
size: -
DNA: TGCGCCAGCAGCCAGGAAAATGATGCGGCCGGGGAGCTGTTTTTT
CDR3: CASSQENDAAGELFF

D: -
J: TRBJ2-4
V: TRBV11-2
size: -
DNA: TGTGCCAGCAGCTTAGGGGTTAGCACTTCCAAAAACATTCAGTACTTC
CDR3: CASSLGVSTSKNIQYF

D: -
J: TRBJ1-3
V: TRBV11-2
size: -
DNA: TGTGCCAGCAGCTTAGATCGAACAACAGGAAACACCATATATTTT
CDR3: CASSLDRTTGNTIYF

D: -
J: TRBJ2-3
V: TRBV10-3
size: -
DNA: TGTGCCATCCAGAGCACAGATACGCAGTATTTT
CDR3: CAIQSTDTQYF

D: -
J: TRBJ1-5
V: TRBV28
size: -
DNA: TGTGCCAGCAGTTTAACAGGGAATCAGCCCCAGCATTTT
CDR3: CASSLTGNQPQHF

D: -
J: TRBJ2-1
V: TRBV6-2/TRBV6-3
size: few
DNA: TGTGCCAGCAGTTACTCGAATCGGCACAATGAGCAGTTCTTC
CDR3: CASSYSNRHNEQFF